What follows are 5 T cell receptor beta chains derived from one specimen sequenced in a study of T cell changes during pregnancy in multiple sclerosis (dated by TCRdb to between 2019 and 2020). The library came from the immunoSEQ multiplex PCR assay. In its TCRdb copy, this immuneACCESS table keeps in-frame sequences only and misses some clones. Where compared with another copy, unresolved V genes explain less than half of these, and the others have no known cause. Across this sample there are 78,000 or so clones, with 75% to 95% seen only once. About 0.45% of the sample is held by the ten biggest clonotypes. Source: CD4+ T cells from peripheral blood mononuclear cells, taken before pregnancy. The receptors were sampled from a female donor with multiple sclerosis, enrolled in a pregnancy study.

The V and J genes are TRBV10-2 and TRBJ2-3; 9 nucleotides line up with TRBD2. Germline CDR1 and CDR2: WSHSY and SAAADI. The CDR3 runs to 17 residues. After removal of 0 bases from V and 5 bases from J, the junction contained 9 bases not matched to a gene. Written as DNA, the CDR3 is TGCGCCAGCAGTGAGTCGCTCCGAGCGGGGGGCGGAGATACGCAGTATTTT. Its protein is CASSESLRAGGGDTQYF.

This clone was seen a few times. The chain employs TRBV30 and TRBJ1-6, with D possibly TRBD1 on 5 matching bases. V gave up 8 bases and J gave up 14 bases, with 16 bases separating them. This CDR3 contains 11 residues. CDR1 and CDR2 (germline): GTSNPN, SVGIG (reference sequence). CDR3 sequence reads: CAQDLGGALHF. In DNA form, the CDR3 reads TGTGCCCAGGACCTTGGGGGGGCCCTCCACTTT.

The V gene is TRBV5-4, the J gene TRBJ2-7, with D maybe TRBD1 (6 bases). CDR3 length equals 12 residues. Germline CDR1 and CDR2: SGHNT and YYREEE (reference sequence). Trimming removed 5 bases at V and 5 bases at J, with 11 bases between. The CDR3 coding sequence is TGTGCCAGCAGTCCAGGGGACGACGAGCAGTACTTC. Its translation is CASSPGDDEQYF. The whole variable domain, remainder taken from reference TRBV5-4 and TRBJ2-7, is ETGVTQSPTHLIKTRGQQVTLRCSSQSGHNTVSWYQQALGQGPQFIFQYYREEENGRGNFPPRFSGLQFPNYSSELNVNALELDDSALYLCASSPGDDEQYFGPGTRLTVT.

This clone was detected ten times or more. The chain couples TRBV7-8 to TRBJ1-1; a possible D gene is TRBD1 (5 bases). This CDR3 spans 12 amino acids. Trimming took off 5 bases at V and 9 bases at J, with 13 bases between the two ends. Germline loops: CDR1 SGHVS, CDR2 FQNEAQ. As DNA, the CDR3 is TGTGCCAGCAGCCTAGAGGCGGGGCAAGCTTTCTTT. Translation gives CASSLEAGQAFF.

The CDR3 region is CATRPGVYNEQFF. CDR3 DNA: TGTGCCACCCGTCCAGGGGTGTACAATGAGCAGTTCTTC. The chain carries TRBV6-5 and TRBJ2-1; tentatively, D is TRBD1 (6 bases). Germline V lookup: CDR1 MNHEY, CDR2 SVGAGI. This CDR3 region has 13 residues. V lost 10 bases and J 4 bases, leaving 14 bases between the germline ends.